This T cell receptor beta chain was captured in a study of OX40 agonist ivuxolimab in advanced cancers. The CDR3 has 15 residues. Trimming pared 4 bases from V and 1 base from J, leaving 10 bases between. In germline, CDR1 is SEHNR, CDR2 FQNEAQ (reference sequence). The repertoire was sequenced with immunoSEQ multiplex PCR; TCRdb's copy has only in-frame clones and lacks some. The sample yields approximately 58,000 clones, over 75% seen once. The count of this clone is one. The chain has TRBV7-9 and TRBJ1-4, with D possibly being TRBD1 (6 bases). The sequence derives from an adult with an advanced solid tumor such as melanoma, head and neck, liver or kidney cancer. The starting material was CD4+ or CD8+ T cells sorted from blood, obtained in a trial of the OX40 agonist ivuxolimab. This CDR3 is CASSSHRVTNEKLFF. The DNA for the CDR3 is TGTGCCAGCAGCTCACACAGGGTAACTAATGAAAAACTGTTTTTT.